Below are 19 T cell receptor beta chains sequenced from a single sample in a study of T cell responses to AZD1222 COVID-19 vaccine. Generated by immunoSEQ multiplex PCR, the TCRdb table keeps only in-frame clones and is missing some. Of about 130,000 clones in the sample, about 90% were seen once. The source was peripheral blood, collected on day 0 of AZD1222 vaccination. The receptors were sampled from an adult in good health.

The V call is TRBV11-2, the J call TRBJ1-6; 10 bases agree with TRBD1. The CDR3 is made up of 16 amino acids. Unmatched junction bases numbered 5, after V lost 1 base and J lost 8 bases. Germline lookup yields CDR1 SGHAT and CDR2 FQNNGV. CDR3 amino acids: CASSLATGTGDSPLHF. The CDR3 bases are TGTGCCAGCAGCTTAGCTACCGGGACAGGGGATTCACCCCTCCACTTT.

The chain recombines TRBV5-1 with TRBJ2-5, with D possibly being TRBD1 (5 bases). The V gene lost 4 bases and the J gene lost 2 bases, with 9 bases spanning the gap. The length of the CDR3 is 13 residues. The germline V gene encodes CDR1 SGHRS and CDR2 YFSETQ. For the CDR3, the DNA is TGCGCCAGCAGCATACAGGATCAAGAGACCCAGTACTTC. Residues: CASSIQDQETQYF.

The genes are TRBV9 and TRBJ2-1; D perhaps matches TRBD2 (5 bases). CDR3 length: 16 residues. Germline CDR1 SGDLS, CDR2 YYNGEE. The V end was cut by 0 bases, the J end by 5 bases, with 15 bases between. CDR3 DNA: TGTGCCAGCAGCGTAGGGGGTCGGGGTTGGAACAATGAGCAGTTCTTC. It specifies CASSVGGRGWNNEQFF.

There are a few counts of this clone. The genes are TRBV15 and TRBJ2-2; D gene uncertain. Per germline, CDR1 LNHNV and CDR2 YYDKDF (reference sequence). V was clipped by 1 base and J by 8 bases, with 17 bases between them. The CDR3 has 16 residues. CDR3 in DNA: TGTGCCACCAGCAGAGTGATGGAGTGGGCGGCTGGGGAGCTGTTTTTT. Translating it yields CATSRVMEWAAGELFF.

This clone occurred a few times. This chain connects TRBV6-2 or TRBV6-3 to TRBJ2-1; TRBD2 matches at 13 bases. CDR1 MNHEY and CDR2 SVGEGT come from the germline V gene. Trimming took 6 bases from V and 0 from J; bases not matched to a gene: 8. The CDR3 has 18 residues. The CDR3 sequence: CASSRGLAGWSSYNEQFF. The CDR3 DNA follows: TGTGCCAGCAGCCGGGGACTAGCGGGGTGGAGCTCCTACAATGAGCAGTTCTTC.

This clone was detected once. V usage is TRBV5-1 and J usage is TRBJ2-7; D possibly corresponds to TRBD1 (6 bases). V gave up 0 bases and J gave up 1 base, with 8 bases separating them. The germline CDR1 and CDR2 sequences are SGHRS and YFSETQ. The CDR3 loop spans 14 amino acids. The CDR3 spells CASSLGTASYEQYF. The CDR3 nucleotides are TGCGCCAGCAGCTTGGGGACAGCTTCCTACGAGCAGTACTTC.

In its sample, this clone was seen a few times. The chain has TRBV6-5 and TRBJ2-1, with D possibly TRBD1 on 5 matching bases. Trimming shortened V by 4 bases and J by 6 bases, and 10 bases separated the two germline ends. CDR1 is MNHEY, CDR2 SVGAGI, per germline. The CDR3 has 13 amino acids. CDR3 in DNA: TGTGCCAGCAGTTTTGGGGCTGGCAATGAGCAGTTCTTC. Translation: CASSFGAGNEQFF.

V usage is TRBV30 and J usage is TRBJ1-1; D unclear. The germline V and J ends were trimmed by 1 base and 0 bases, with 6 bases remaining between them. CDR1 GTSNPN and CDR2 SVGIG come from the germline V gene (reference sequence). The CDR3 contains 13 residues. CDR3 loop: CAWSGSLNTEAFF. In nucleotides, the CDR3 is TGTGCCTGGAGTGGTTCGTTGAACACTGAAGCTTTCTTT. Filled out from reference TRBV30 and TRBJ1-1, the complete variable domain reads SQTIHQWPATLVQPVGSPLSLECTVEGTSNPNLYWYRQAAGRGLQLLFYSVGIGQISSEVPQNLSASRPQDRQFILSSKKLLLSDSGFYLCAWSGSLNTEAFFGQGTRLTVV.

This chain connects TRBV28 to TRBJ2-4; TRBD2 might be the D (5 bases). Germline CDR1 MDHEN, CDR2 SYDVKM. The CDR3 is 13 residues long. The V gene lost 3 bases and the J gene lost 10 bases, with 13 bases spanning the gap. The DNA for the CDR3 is TGTGCCAGCAGTTTTCCTCCGGGAAAGATTCAGTACTTC. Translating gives CASSFPPGKIQYF.

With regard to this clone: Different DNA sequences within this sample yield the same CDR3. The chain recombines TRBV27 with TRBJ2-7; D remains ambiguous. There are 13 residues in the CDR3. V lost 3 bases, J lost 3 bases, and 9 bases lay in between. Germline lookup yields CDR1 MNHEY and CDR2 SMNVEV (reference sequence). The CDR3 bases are TGTGCCAGCAGTTTGCGAGGATTCTACGAGCAGTACTTC. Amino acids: CASSLRGFYEQYF.

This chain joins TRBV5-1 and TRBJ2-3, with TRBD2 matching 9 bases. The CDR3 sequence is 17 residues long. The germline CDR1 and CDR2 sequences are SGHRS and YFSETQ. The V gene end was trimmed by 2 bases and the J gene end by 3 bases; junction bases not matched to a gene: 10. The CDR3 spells CASSLGGGAVGTDTQYF. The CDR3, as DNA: TGCGCCAGCAGCTTAGGCGGGGGGGCCGTCGGGACAGATACGCAGTATTTT.

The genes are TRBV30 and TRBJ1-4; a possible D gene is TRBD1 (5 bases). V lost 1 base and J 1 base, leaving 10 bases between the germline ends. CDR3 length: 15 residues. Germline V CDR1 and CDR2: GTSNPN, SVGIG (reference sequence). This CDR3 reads CAWSDPRGTNEKLFF. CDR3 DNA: TGTGCCTGGAGTGACCCGAGGGGAACTAATGAAAAACTGTTTTTT. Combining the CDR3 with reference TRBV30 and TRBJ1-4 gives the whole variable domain SQTIHQWPATLVQPVGSPLSLECTVEGTSNPNLYWYRQAAGRGLQLLFYSVGIGQISSEVPQNLSASRPQDRQFILSSKKLLLSDSGFYLCAWSDPRGTNEKLFFGSGTQLSVL.

The CDR3 sequence: CASSLGPDRVQPQHF. CDR3 in DNA: TGTGCCAGCAGCTTAGGGCCGGACAGAGTACAGCCCCAGCATTTT. The chain recombines TRBV11-2 with TRBJ1-5; TRBD1 might be the D (6 bases). The CDR3 is 15 amino acids. Trimming took 1 base from V and 7 from J, leaving 14 bases between them. CDR1 and CDR2 (germline): SGHAT, FQNNGV.

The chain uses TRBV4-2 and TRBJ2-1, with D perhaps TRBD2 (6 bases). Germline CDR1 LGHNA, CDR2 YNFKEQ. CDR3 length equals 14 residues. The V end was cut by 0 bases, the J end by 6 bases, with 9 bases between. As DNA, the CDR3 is TGTGCCAGCAGCCAAGAGGAGGGGCGCAATGAGCAGTTCTTC. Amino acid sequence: CASSQEEGRNEQFF.

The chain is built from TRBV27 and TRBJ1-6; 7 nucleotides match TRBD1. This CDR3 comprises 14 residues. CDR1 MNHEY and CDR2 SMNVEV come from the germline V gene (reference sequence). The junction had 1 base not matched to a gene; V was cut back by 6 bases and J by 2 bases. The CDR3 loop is CASSGTAYNSPLHF. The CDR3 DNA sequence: TGTGCCAGCAGCGGGACAGCCTATAATTCACCCCTCCACTTT.

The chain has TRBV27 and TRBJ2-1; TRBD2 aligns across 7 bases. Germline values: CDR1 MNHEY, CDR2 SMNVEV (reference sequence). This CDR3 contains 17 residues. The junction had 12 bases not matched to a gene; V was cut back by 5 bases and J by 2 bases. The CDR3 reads CASSPLTWEGPYNEQFF. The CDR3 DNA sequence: TGTGCCAGCAGTCCCCTTACATGGGAGGGCCCCTACAATGAGCAGTTCTTC.

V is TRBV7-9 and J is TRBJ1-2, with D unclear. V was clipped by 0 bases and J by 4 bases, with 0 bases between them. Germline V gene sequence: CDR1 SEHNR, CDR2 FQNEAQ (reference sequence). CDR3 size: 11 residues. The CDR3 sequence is CASSLAYGYTF. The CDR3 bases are TGTGCCAGCAGCTTAGCCTATGGCTACACCTTC.

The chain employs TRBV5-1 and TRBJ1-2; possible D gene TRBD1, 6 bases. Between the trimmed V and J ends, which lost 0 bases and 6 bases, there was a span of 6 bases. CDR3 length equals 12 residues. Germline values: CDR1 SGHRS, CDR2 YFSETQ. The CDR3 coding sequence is TGCGCCAGCAGCTTGGCAGGGGATGGCTACACCTTC. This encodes CASSLAGDGYTF.

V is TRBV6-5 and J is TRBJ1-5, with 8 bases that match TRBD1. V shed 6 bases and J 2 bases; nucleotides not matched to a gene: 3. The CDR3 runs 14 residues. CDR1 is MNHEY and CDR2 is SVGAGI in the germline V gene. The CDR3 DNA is TGTGCCAGCAGGACAGGGGATGGCAATCAGCCCCAGCATTTT. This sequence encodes CASRTGDGNQPQHF.